The rows below give T cell receptor beta chains drawn from one sample of a study of blood T cell repertoires in COVID-19. The data were produced by immunoSEQ multiplex PCR, yet TCRdb's version contains in-frame clones alone and is incomplete. The sample comprises over 80,000 clones, more than 75% of which are singletons, and 15% to 20% rests with the top ten. The sample consisted of peripheral blood. The receptors derive from a human donor in a cohort sampled during active COVID-19. The CDR3 runs from the conserved cysteine through the conserved F or W. The order of the fields is D gene, V gene, CDR3 length, clone size, J gene, CDR3 DNA, CDR3 protein. A D gene is named only where the DNA matches it firmly. Clone size is shown for a subset of rows, as once, few, many or a class of expanded clone.

.	TRBV2	14	.	TRBJ1-2	TGTGCCAGCAGTGAAGCGTCGTTTGGGGCAACGGTCCTCTTC	CASSEASFGATVLF
.	TRBV29-1	16	.	TRBJ2-6	TGCAGCGTGCCCGGGACTTCTAGCTCTGGGGCCAACGTCCTGACTTTC	CSVPGTSSSGANVLTF
TRBD1	TRBV10-3	15	.	TRBJ2-1	TGTGCCATCAGTGACTCTGACAGGGGGGGGGATGAGCAGTTCTTC	CAISDSDRGGDEQFF
.	TRBV5-1	15	.	TRBJ2-7	TGCGCCAGCAGCTTGGATCAATACTCTCCTGGCGAGCAGTACTTC	CASSLDQYSPGEQYF
.	TRBV4-3	17	once	TRBJ2-1	TGCGCCAGCAGCCAAGTAGGCCAGCGGGCGATTTACAATGAGCAGTTCTTC	CASSQVGQRAIYNEQFF
.	TRBV6-5	13	.	TRBJ2-7	TGTGCCAGCAGTTACCCAGGCCTTACCGAGCAGTACTTC	CASSYPGLTEQYF
.	TRBV5-1	19	.	TRBJ2-7	TGCGCCAGCAGCTTGGCCTTCGGCAGGGTTGTTGGAGGGTCCTACGAGCAGTACTTC	CASSLAFGRVVGGSYEQYF
TRBD1	TRBV10-2	16	.	TRBJ2-3	TGCGCCAGCAGGTATGAGGACAGGGATCTTGGAGATACGCAGTATTTT	CASRYEDRDLGDTQYF
TRBD1	TRBV7-2	14	.	TRBJ2-1	TGTGCCAGCAGCTTGGGGGGCCAGGGGGCAAGGAAGTTCTTC	CASSLGGQGARKFF
TRBD1	TRBV18	17	.	TRBJ2-5	TGTGCCAGCTCACCACTGCCCCAGGGGGTATTCCAAGAGACCCAGTACTTC	CASSPLPQGVFQETQYF
.	TRBV12-5	15	.	TRBJ2-3	TGTGCTAGTGGTTTGTGGGGCGGCGGCACAGATACGCAGTATTTT	CASGLWGGGTDTQYF
.	TRBV7-9	13	few	TRBJ1-1	TGTGCCAGCAGCCTTGCAGAGAACACTGAAGCTTTCTTT	CASSLAENTEAFF
TRBD1	TRBV19	16	.	TRBJ1-1	TGTGCCAGTAGCCGCGGACAGGACCGACGAACACTGAAAGCTTTCTTT	CASSRGQDRRTLKAFF
.	TRBV5-1	16	.	TRBJ2-2	TGCGCCAGCAGCTTGTTGGGTGGTGGAGGGACCGGGGAGCTGTTTTTT	CASSLLGGGGTGELFF
TRBD1	TRBV15	15	.	TRBJ2-1	TGTGCCACCAGCGGAAGAATAGGACAGGGCAATGAGCAGTTCTTC	CATSGRIGQGNEQFF
TRBD1	TRBV24-1	14	.	TRBJ1-2	TGTGCCACTACACCGGGACAGGGCAACTATGGCTACACCTTC	CATTPGQGNYGYTF
.	TRBV6-5	11	few	TRBJ1-1	TGTGCCAGCGGGCGGGGGTCAGGAGCTTTCTTT	CASGRGSGAFF
TRBD1	TRBV9	16	.	TRBJ1-2	TGTGCCAGCAGCGTAGCGGGTCAGGGGGCTCACTATGGCTACACCTTC	CASSVAGQGAHYGYTF
.	TRBV6-5	14	few	TRBJ1-5	TGTGCCAGCAGTTATTCGCAGGATAATCAGCCCCAGCATTTT	CASSYSQDNQPQHF
TRBD1	TRBV6-6	12	.	TRBJ1-1	TGTGCCAGCAGTAAGGACAGGGCAGCAGCTTTCTTT	CASSKDRAAAFF
TRBD2	TRBV5-1	15	.	TRBJ2-3	TGCGCCAGCAGCGGAGGAGCGGGAGTCCCAGATACGCAGTATTTT	CASSGGAGVPDTQYF
.	TRBV7-2	14	.	TRBJ2-7	TGTGCCAGCAGCTTACGGCGGAACTCCTACGAGCAGTACTTC	CASSLRRNSYEQYF
TRBD1	TRBV4-1	18	.	TRBJ2-7	TGCGCCAGCAGCCAAGATGATCTTAGGGGGCTCCTCTCCTACGAGCAGTACTTC	CASSQDDLRGLLSYEQYF
.	TRBV19	14	.	TRBJ1-5	TGTGCCAGTAGTATCTCAGGAAGCAATCAGCCCCAGCATTTT	CASSISGSNQPQHF
.	TRBV7-2	15	.	TRBJ1-1	TGTGCCAGCAGCTCCGAACAGGGAATGAACACTGAAGCTTTCTTT	CASSSEQGMNTEAFF
TRBD1	TRBV10-3	15	.	TRBJ1-5	TGTGCCATCAGTGAGACAGGGGGGAGCAATCAGCCCCAGCATTTT	CAISETGGSNQPQHF
TRBD2	TRBV6-1	14	.	TRBJ2-1	TGTGCCAGCAGTGAGGCGGGAGTGTTGGATGAGCAGTTCTTC	CASSEAGVLDEQFF